The clone carrying this T cell receptor (beta chain) has only a few counts. What it recognizes is unknown. The CDR3 is 13 residues long. Trimming at V came to 7 bases and at J to 7 bases, leaving 9 bases not matched to a gene. From germline, CDR1 is MNHEY and CDR2 SVGAGI. This specimen belongs to a study of Graves' ophthalmopathy and Graves' hyperthyroidism. Findings and limits, study-wide: Blood also contained most of the expanded thyroid clonotypes above 0.001 frequency.

Amplification targeted the TCR beta CDR3 regions, with RNA transcripts as the source material. The library came from an HTBI-primed first-round RT-PCR and a second-round multiplex PCR. TCRdb re-analysed the multiplex PCR reads in MiXCR, keeping a single row per CDR3 protein. Of 1 million to 1.3 million distinct CDR3 sequences in the sample, approximately 35% were seen once. The chain employs TRBV6-5 and TRBJ1-1, with 7 positions matching TRBD1. The sequenced sample consisted of peripheral blood or thyroid tissue (not recorded which). The receptor comes from an adult man with Graves' hyperthyroidism. This CDR3 is CASNEPGQLEAFF. The CDR3 DNA reads TGTGCCAGCAATGAACCGGGACAGCTTGAAGCTTTCTTT.